The rows below give T cell receptor beta chains drawn from one sample of a study of blood T cells in healthy people across ages. TCRdb fed the 5' RACE reads into MiXCR, producing one record per CDR3 protein. Among 2 million or so distinct CDR3 sequences listed, 49% were seen once. Sample: blood. The receptors were sampled from a woman aged 40 to 50 in good health. Both conserved end residues are trimmed from each CDR3. Fields, in order: V gene, J gene, CDR3 protein.

V: TRBV6-2/TRBV6-3
J: TRBJ1-5
CDR3: ASNHRNTRGNQAQH

V: TRBV6-1
J: TRBJ2-7
CDR3: AIRNTQGHEQY

V: TRBV6-2/TRBV6-3
J: TRBJ2-5
CDR3: ASSYHASGGKYEQY

V: TRBV25-1
J: TRBJ2-5
CDR3: ASSDIGGETQY

V: TRBV20-1
J: TRBJ2-6
CDR3: SAPSGHRLAANVLT

V: TRBV7-2
J: TRBJ2-1
CDR3: ASSRDRGVTNEQF

V: TRBV29-1
J: TRBJ2-1
CDR3: SAEQSIWGVAGGPSYNEQF

V: TRBV7-2
J: TRBJ2-5
CDR3: ASSASPAETQY

V: TRBV7-2
J: TRBJ2-7
CDR3: ASSLARLYEQY

V: TRBV6-2/TRBV6-3
J: TRBJ2-5
CDR3: ATRGPLETQY

V: TRBV25-1
J: TRBJ1-2
CDR3: ASSEPGRGYGYT

V: TRBV7-2
J: TRBJ1-6
CDR3: ASSVDRGSGALH

V: TRBV27
J: -
CDR3: ASSLYQESETQY

V: TRBV20-1
J: TRBJ2-1
CDR3: SASRESNYNEQF

V: TRBV4-3
J: TRBJ2-5
CDR3: ASSQDYGREETQY

V: TRBV15
J: TRBJ2-5
CDR3: ATSTHRDRQETQY

V: TRBV20-1
J: TRBJ1-2
CDR3: SARGPGQGYGYT

V: TRBV4-2
J: TRBJ1-1
CDR3: ASSQAGAGNTEAF

V: TRBV20-1
J: TRBJ1-2
CDR3: SAPGRNNYGYT

V: TRBV5-1
J: TRBJ1-2
CDR3: ASSLVGGGSGYGYT

V: TRBV7-2
J: TRBJ2-3
CDR3: ASSVAGHSTDTQY

V: TRBV6-2/TRBV6-3
J: TRBJ2-5
CDR3: ASSSGTSGGGTQY

V: TRBV6-2/TRBV6-3
J: TRBJ2-1
CDR3: ASSYSGLYNEQF

V: TRBV28
J: TRBJ2-1
CDR3: ASSVLGTGEQF

V: TRBV5-1
J: TRBJ2-1
CDR3: ASSEDGWNRNEQF

V: TRBV6-4
J: TRBJ2-3
CDR3: ASPSRTDTQY

V: TRBV5-1
J: TRBJ2-1
CDR3: ASSLVGGWDEQF

V: TRBV20-1
J: TRBJ2-3
CDR3: SAVNRGTYTDTQY

V: TRBV15
J: TRBJ1-6
CDR3: ATSRDLTQGGDSPLH

V: TRBV3-1
J: TRBJ2-5
CDR3: ASSQVNRVETQY

V: TRBV5-1
J: TRBJ2-1
CDR3: ASSLAALAGGYNEQF

V: TRBV7-9
J: TRBJ2-2
CDR3: ASSLGAGFYTGELF

V: TRBV14
J: TRBJ2-3
CDR3: ASSPGTSGLLTDTQY

V: TRBV20-1
J: TRBJ2-1
CDR3: SASWRGGPYNEQF

V: TRBV6-6
J: TRBJ2-3
CDR3: ASSYLGQGRDTQY

V: TRBV2
J: TRBJ2-3
CDR3: ASSGSKLAGGADTQY